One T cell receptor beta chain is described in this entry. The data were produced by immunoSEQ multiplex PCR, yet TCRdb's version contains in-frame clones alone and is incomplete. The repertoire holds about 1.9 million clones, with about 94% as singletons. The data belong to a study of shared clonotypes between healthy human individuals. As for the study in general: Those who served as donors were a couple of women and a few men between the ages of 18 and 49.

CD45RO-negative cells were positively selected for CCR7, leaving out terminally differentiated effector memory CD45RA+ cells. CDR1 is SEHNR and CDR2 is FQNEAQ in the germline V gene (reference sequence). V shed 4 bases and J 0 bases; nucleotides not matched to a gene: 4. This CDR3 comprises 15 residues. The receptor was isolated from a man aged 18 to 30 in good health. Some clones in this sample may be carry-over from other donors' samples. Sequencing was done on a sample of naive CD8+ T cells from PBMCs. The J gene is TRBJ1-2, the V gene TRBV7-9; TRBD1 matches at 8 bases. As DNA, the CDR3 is TGTGCCAGCAGCTACGGACAGGGCACTAACTATGGCTACACCTTC. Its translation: CASSYGQGTNYGYTF.